These 20 T cell receptor beta chains came from one sample sequenced in a study of blood T cell repertoires in COVID-19. Some clones are missing from TCRdb's copy, which holds only in-frame ones; the method was immunoSEQ multiplex PCR. The sample yields about 81,000 clones, roughly nine tenths seen once. The sample taken for sequencing was peripheral blood. These receptors all stem from a woman between 45 and 65 years old in a cohort sampled during active COVID-19.

The chain is built from TRBV2 and TRBJ2-5; 7 bases align to TRBD2. This CDR3 contains 14 residues. J lost 1 base, V lost 5 bases, and 4 bases had no gene match. Germline-derived CDR1 and CDR2 are SNHLY and FYNNEI. CDR3 DNA: TGTGCCAGCAGTAGGGACTACCTCCAAGAGACCCAGTACTTC. This encodes CASSRDYLQETQYF.

This clone was seen just once. The chain's CDR3 is CASSFPRTSGSRGTYNEQFF. The CDR3 nucleotides read TGTGCCAGCAGTTTCCCCCGGACTAGCGGGAGTAGGGGTACCTACAATGAGCAGTTCTTC. This sequence joins TRBV28 and TRBJ2-1; 13 nucleotides align to TRBD2. Trimming took 3 bases from V and 2 from J; bases not matched to a gene: 13. The germline V gene has CDR1 MDHEN and CDR2 SYDVKM. The length of the CDR3 is 20 residues.

The CDR3 spells CASSSNRDRGLPFTDTQYF. CDR3 DNA sequence: TGCGCCAGCAGCTCAAACCGGGACAGGGGGCTACCCTTCACAGATACGCAGTATTTT. This rearrangement joins TRBV5-1 to TRBJ2-3; TRBD1 matches 12 bases. The CDR3 totals 19 residues. After removal of 3 bases from V and 2 bases from J, the junction contained 13 bases not matched to a gene. Germline loops: CDR1 SGHRS, CDR2 YFSETQ.

This clone was recorded only once. The V and J genes are TRBV9 and TRBJ2-3; 14 positions agree with TRBD2. Trimming removed 3 bases from V and 2 bases from J; junction bases left unmatched: 14. The CDR3 length is 20 residues. CDR1 is SGDLS and CDR2 is YYNGEE in the germline V gene. CDR3 bases: TGTGCCAGCAGCGGGTCGCCGGGACTAGCGGGGGCGAGAAACACAGATACGCAGTATTTT. Protein product: CASSGSPGLAGARNTDTQYF.

J is TRBJ2-1 and V is TRBV5-1; D is perhaps TRBD2 (5 bases). V lost 2 bases and J lost 0, with 9 bases in between. The CDR3 totals 15 residues. Germline V CDR1 and CDR2: SGHRS, YFSETQ. CDR3 sequence (DNA): TGCGCCAGCAGCTTCCATGGGAGCTCCTACAATGAGCAGTTCTTC. This sequence encodes CASSFHGSSYNEQFF.

V is TRBV7-8 and J is TRBJ2-2, with 13 bases that match TRBD2. There are 16 residues in the CDR3. Germline assignment: CDR1 SGHVS and CDR2 FQNEAQ. The V and J ends lost 0 bases and 5 bases, in that order; junction bases with no gene match: 0. CDR3 protein: CASSLAGLAGTGELFF. CDR3 DNA sequence: TGTGCCAGCAGCTTAGCGGGACTAGCGGGGACCGGGGAGCTGTTTTTT.

This chain links TRBV18 with TRBJ1-6, with TRBD1 identical over 9 bases. J lost 8 bases, V lost 2 bases, and 10 bases had no gene match. The CDR3 is 17 residues long. Germline V CDR1 and CDR2: KGHSH, LQKENI. The CDR3 DNA is TGTGCCAGCTCACCATCCCCCTCCGGGACAGGGTATTCACCCCTCCACTTT. Translation: CASSPSPSGTGYSPLHF.

J is TRBJ2-3 and V is TRBV12-3 or TRBV12-4; D might be TRBD2 (6 bases). The V end lost 5 bases, the J end lost 3 bases, and 9 bases lay between the germline ends. The CDR3 is made up of 13 amino acids. CDR3 loop: CASSRDFTDTQYF. CDR3 nucleotides: TGTGCCAGCAGTAGGGACTTTACAGATACGCAGTATTTT.

The J gene is TRBJ2-7, the V gene TRBV3-1 (or the pseudogene TRBV3-2); no firm D call. The CDR3 has 13 amino acids. Germline V gives CDR1 LGHDT, CDR2 YNNKEL (reference sequence). Trimming stripped 2 bases from V and 2 bases from J, with 7 bases between. Here the CDR3 reads CASSQHFTYEQYF. The CDR3, as DNA: TGTGCCAGCAGCCAACACTTTACCTACGAGCAGTACTTC.

The chain combines TRBV5-1 with TRBJ2-4; D is possibly TRBD2 (5 bases). This CDR3 has 14 amino acids. Trimming left V 2 bases short and J 6 bases short, with 12 bases between. CDR1 and CDR2 from the germline V gene are SGHRS and YFSETQ. The CDR3 DNA reads as TGCGCCAGCAGCTTACTAGGAACCCCAAACATTCAGTACTTC. Translating it yields CASSLLGTPNIQYF.

This rearrangement joins TRBV2 to TRBJ1-6, with D possibly matching TRBD1 (5 bases). Germline loops: CDR1 SNHLY, CDR2 FYNNEI. The CDR3 has 13 residues. Trimming removed 8 bases from V and 5 bases from J, with 10 bases in between. The CDR3 loop reads CASRRQNNSPLHF. Written as DNA, the CDR3 is TGTGCCAGCCGTCGACAGAATAATTCACCCCTCCACTTT.

V and J are TRBV5-4 and TRBJ2-1, with 8 bases identical to TRBD2. The V segment lost 1 base and the J segment 4 bases; nucleotides outside the gene matches: 7. The CDR3 extends over 16 amino acids. CDR1 is SGHNT, CDR2 YYREEE, per germline (reference sequence). In DNA, the CDR3 is TGTGCCAGCAGCTTGAAGTCTAGCGGGCAATACAATGAGCAGTTCTTC. Translation: CASSLKSSGQYNEQFF.

This clone was counted once. The chain joins TRBV6-6 to TRBJ1-1; D is undetermined. The CDR3 loop spans 14 amino acids. V shed 0 bases and J shed 2 bases, with 7 bases lying between them. Per germline, CDR1 MNHNY and CDR2 SVGAGI (reference sequence). The CDR3 region has the DNA TGTGCCAGCAGTTACTCGGCAGGTAACACTGAAGCTTTCTTT. Translated: CASSYSAGNTEAFF.

V and J are TRBV2 and TRBJ1-1, with a weak D call TRBD1 (5 bases). CDR3 size: 14 residues. V shed 9 bases and J shed 3 bases, with 17 bases lying between them. CDR1 and CDR2 (germline): SNHLY, FYNNEI. For the CDR3, the DNA is TGTGCCAGTACCGGCCAGGGCCTGGACACTGAAGCTTTCTTT. Translated, it gives CASTGQGLDTEAFF. The variable domain in full, with the rest retrieved from reference TRBV2 and TRBJ1-1, is EPEVTQTPSHQVTQMGQEVILRCVPISNHLYFYWYRQILGQKVEFLVSFYNNEISEKSEIFDDQFSVERPDGSNFTLKIRSTKLEDSAMYFCASTGQGLDTEAFFGQGTRLTVV.

The gene calls are TRBV7-8 and TRBJ2-1; no clear D. Germline values: CDR1 SGHVS, CDR2 FQNEAQ. The ends were cut back, 1 base at V and 0 bases at J, with 7 bases in the middle. The CDR3 spans 15 residues. For the CDR3, the DNA is TGTGCCAGCAGCTTAGGCGTTGGCTCCTACAATGAGCAGTTCTTC. Translating gives CASSLGVGSYNEQFF.

There are a few counts of this clone. The chain carries TRBV29-1 and TRBJ1-1; TRBD1 aligns across 7 bases. CDR3 size: 12 residues. CDR1 SQVTM and CDR2 ANQGSEA come from the germline V gene. This CDR3 is CGDRESDTEAFF. In DNA, the CDR3 is TGCGGAGACAGGGAGAGTGACACTGAAGCTTTCTTT.

This clone appeared a single time. Compared with germline, one end of the junction differs, possibly owing to a read error. The chain employs TRBV4-1 and TRBJ1-1; TRBD1 agrees at 7 bases. Germline V gives CDR1 MGHRA, CDR2 YSYEKL. The CDR3 is 15 amino acids. The CDR3: CASSQTIRGNPEAFF. CDR3 nucleotides: TGCGCCAGCAGCCAAACAATCAGGGGGAACCCTGAAGCTTTCTTT.

This clone was observed a single time. This chain joins TRBV6-6 and TRBJ1-1; 9 nucleotides align to TRBD1. From germline, CDR1 is MNHNY and CDR2 SVGAGI (reference sequence). CDR3 length equals 14 residues. V trimming: 0 bases; J trimming: 4 bases; junction bases outside the gene matches: 0. CDR3 DNA: TGTGCCAGCAGTTACTCGACAGGGGGCACTGAAGCTTTCTTT. The encoded protein is CASSYSTGGTEAFF.

V usage is TRBV27 and J usage is TRBJ2-7, with 7 bases fitting TRBD1. In germline, CDR1 is MNHEY, CDR2 SMNVEV (reference sequence). This CDR3 comprises 13 residues. With 5 bases clipped from V and 3 bases from J, the junction kept 4 bases outside the gene matches. CDR3 region: CASSDRDSYEQYF. The CDR3 DNA is TGTGCCAGCAGTGACCGGGACAGCTACGAGCAGTACTTC.

The gene calls are TRBV10-3 and TRBJ2-2; 7 bases match TRBD1. J lost 3 bases, V lost 7 bases, and 8 bases had no gene match. CDR1 and CDR2 from the germline V gene are ENHRY and SYGVKD. There are 15 residues in the CDR3. The CDR3 DNA sequence: TGTGCCATCAACGACAGGGTTCAAGACACCGGGGAGCTGTTTTTT. Amino acids: CAINDRVQDTGELFF.